This T cell receptor beta chain stems from a study of blood T cell repertoires in COVID-19 (dated by TCRdb to the early 2020s). Broadly, across the study: Samples from collaborators originated in the United States, Italy and Spain and spanned both the acute and convalescent phases of COVID-19. Samples came from the ongoing ImmuneRACE study (first 160 participants) plus 1,254 subjects from 6 global collaborators. The material from the prospective study consisted of cDNA or gDNA derived from T cells, B-cell-depleted T cells, or PBMCs. The repertoires were released in a freely available public database meant as a resource for research on the immune response to SARS-CoV-2. Sample metadata almost always included a de-identified subject ID, COVID-19 status, age in years and sex. Deeply sampled blood TCRbeta repertoires from subjects exposed to, actively infected with, or recovered from COVID-19 were included in the dataset. Where HLA class I and class II types were available, the types were taken from metadata supplied by the sample provider, not from assay-based typing.

As concerns this clone: Its antigen is unknown. No base quality values were provided; no much bigger clone lies one nucleotide off.

TCRbeta CDR3 regions were amplified from genomic DNA by means of the immunoSEQ Assay, a bias-controlled multiplex PCR. For the original study's pipeline: Within the assay, amplification of reference gene primers was used to estimate how many nucleated cells each sample contained. Sequence reads were collapsed and filtered to measure the absolute abundance of every unique TCRbeta CDR3 rearrangement. For each sample, productive Simpson clonality was calculated as the square root of Simpson's diversity index over productive rearrangements. As stored in TCRdb, this immuneACCESS dataset retains in-frame rearrangements with V and J assigned. A fraction of the clones does not appear; measured against another copy, unresolved V genes explain less than half of the discrepancy, and the remainder lacks a known reason. The D gene and trimming were derived from the DNA, and the V and J assignments and clone size from that table. The sample table lists some 90,000 clones, approximately 89% of them with a count of one. The top ten constitute less than 2.5% of the sample.

General findings and caveats noted by the study authors: The quantity of clinical and demographic metadata differed by source and by participant and was supplied without curation.

Each collaborating institution followed its own protocols to collect whole blood in K2EDTA tubes. For TCRbeta analysis, collaborators shipped samples in one of three forms: frozen whole blood, isolated PBMCs, or DNA extracted from either of those sample types. The sequence was obtained from a man aged 50 to 60 with acute or convalescent COVID-19. The sample consisted of peripheral blood.

The nucleotide sequence is given as TGTGCCAGCAGCCCAGGCGGGGCGAGGTACGAGCAGTACGTC. It is translated as CASSPGGARYEQYV. The chain joins TRBV7-8 to TRBJ2-7; the D region possibly corresponds to TRBD2 (6 bases align). Via the germline V gene, CDR1 is SGHVS and CDR2 FQNEAQ. The CDR3 sequence holds 14 residues, the cysteine and valine included. Only the CDR3 portion is preserved as DNA: 42 bases, with reading frame beginning at the first base. V loses 5 bases, J loses 4 bases, and the germline ends lie 15 bases apart.